The T cell receptor (beta chain) under discussion was sequenced for a study of T cell responses to AZD1222 COVID-19 vaccine (dated by TCRdb to the early 2020s). About the full investigation: AZD1222 recipients whose second dose came at about 4 weeks and those whose second dose came at about 12 weeks were combined into one group, since spike-specific TCR depth and breadth did not differ between the two schedules. TCR sequencing covered some 250 trial participants: 207 given two doses of AZD1222 and approximately 26 given two doses of MenACWY control vaccine. Enrollment into the trials was organized by age into subgroups of 18-55, 56-69 and 70-plus years, and those subgroups contained approximately 150, 30 and 60 TCR-sequenced participants, respectively. Study-wide findings and limitations: The vaccine-associated CD4 TCRs covered the entire spike protein, and the dominant responses fell in regions 160-218 and 743-854. Conclusions about previously exposed vaccinees are limited because only five or six AZD1222 recipients were SARS-CoV-2 seropositive at baseline. Participants were mostly white British and included more females than males, and it was suggested by the authors that clonal diversity may have been underestimated. Because no samples from the day 14 peak response were available, repertoires could be characterized only after the peak T cell response. In the small 56-69-year group, the increase in depth fell short of significance, most likely because of low power. Spike-specific TCR breadth and depth rose significantly after two AZD1222 doses compared with day 0 and with MenACWY recipients. Nearly half of unique spike-specific TCRs reportedly recognized epitopes outside regions mutated in the B.1.351 and B.1.1.7 variants.

The CDR3 goes from the cysteine to the phenylalanine over 14 residues. Only the CDR3 region is kept as DNA, spanning 42 bases read in frame from base 1. The V end loses 0 bases and the J end loses 6 bases, and a stretch of 11 bases separates them. CDR1 and CDR2 are read off the germline V gene as MGHRA and YSYEKL. The CDR3 regions of human TCRbeta chains were analyzed by immunosequencing. As for how the authors treated the data: TCRs in the repertoires were compared against a reference library of SARS-CoV-2-specific TCRs that had been generated with the MIRA antigen-specificity platform. Breadth meant the fraction of unique TCRs that were SARS-CoV-2-associated, whereas depth meant the fraction of total T cells that were SARS-CoV-2-associated. Using the MIRA data, each spike-specific TCR was assigned both to the spike region to which the TCR was reactive and to a CD4 or CD8 class. Log10-transformed breadth and depth values were compared by one-way ANOVA with Sidak's multiple comparisons tests. TCRdb's version of the immuneACCESS table is confined to in-frame rearrangements and falls short of the full clone set. An unresolved V gene accounts for under half of the shortfall where checked; the remainder is of unknown origin. V and J calls and clone size come straight from that table; D and trimming were deduced from the DNA. Across this sample there are 140,000 to 150,000 clones, with around 89% seen only once. More than 13% of the sample is taken by the ten largest.

Reading the label with the study, this specimen's time point is: baseline before first vaccination. Vaccinee samples came from UK trials COV001 and COV002, including a single-blind randomized controlled phase 2/3 trial of AZD1222 (ChAdOx1 nCoV-19) in healthy adults. Trial participant PBMC samples were collected at day 0 and day 28 after the second dose for TCRbeta chain sequencing. A remark on this clone: The antigen it recognizes is unknown. The sample holds no much larger clone one base away, and base qualities are not on file.

Recombination joined TRBV4-1 with TRBJ1-1; a tentative D match to TRBD1 spans 5 bases. Material: peripheral blood, obtained on day 0 of AZD1222 vaccination. The clonotype comes from an adult in good health. The bases read TGCGCCAGCAGCCAAGAAGGGGTTCTCCCTGAAGCTTTCTTT. This encodes CASSQEGVLPEAFF.